A single sample is the source of the 6 T cell receptor beta chains below, sequenced in a study of blood T cells in healthy people across ages. A J-beta primer mix and a sample-barcoded 5' primer were used in a second PCR of roughly 7 to 12 cycles. Via MiXCR, TCRdb re-called the 5' RACE reads, giving one row per CDR3 protein. The table records 1.5 million to 2 million distinct CDR3 sequences, roughly 30% of them present only once. Material for sequencing was blood. Receptors were obtained from a woman aged 30 to 39 in good health.

In its sample, this clonotype was seen a few times. The CDR3 sequence is CAISERRNEQYF. Here the CDR3 DNA reads TGTGCCATCAGTGAGCGTAGGAATGAGCAGTACTTC. The gene calls are TRBV10-3 and TRBJ2-4; D not resolved. The length of the CDR3 is 12 residues. The germline gives CDR1 ENHRY, CDR2 SYGVKD. V shed 2 bases and J shed 13 bases, with 12 bases lying between them.

Many counts were recorded for this clonotype. The J gene is TRBJ2-6, the V gene TRBV5-5; no clear D gene. The ends were cut back, 0 bases at V and 0 bases at J, with 10 bases in the middle. CDR3 length: 17 residues. The germline gives CDR1 SGHKS, CDR2 YYEKEE (reference sequence). CDR3 sequence reads: CASSLAAFFSGANVLTF. The DNA of the CDR3 is TGTGCCAGCAGCTTGGCGGCTTTTTTCTCTGGGGCCAACGTCCTGACTTTC.

V gene TRBV24-1 combines with J gene TRBJ2-7; 8 bases are a match to TRBD1. The germline CDR1 and CDR2 sequences are KGHDR and SFDVKD. The V segment lost 12 bases and the J segment 3 bases; nucleotides outside the gene matches: 9. CDR3 size: 13 residues. CDR3 bases: TGTGCCCCCAACGGCAGGGGGCTCTACGAGCAGTACTTC. Amino acid sequence: CAPNGRGLYEQYF.

The chain combines TRBV9 with TRBJ2-2, with TRBD2 matching over 11 bases. The J segment lost 4 bases and the V segment lost 0 bases, leaving 2 bases of the junction unmatched. CDR1 SGDLS and CDR2 YYNGEE come from the germline V gene. CDR3 size: 16 residues. The CDR3: CASSVALAGATGELFF. The CDR3 DNA is TGTGCCAGCAGCGTAGCACTAGCGGGAGCCACCGGGGAGCTGTTTTTT.

There are many counts of this clonotype. The V call is TRBV29-1, the J call TRBJ2-3; D is possibly TRBD1 or TRBD2 (5 bases each). The CDR3 totals 11 residues. V shed 3 bases and J shed 7 bases, with 8 bases lying between them. In germline, CDR1 is SQVTM, CDR2 ANQGSEA. CDR3 coding DNA: TGCAGCGTTGAGTGGGGGAATACGCAGTATTTT. The encoded protein is CSVEWGNTQYF.

This chain uses TRBV5-6 with TRBJ2-7; perhaps D is TRBD1 or TRBD2 (5 bases each). Trimming removed 0 bases from V and 2 bases from J, with 15 bases in between. This CDR3 comprises 16 residues. The germline gives CDR1 SGHDT, CDR2 YYEEEE. CDR3 sequence (DNA): TGTGCCAGCAGCTTGGATCAGGTAGGGACCACCTACGAGCAGTACTTC. Its protein product is CASSLDQVGTTYEQYF.